The count of the clone carrying this T cell receptor beta chain is one. This record belongs to a study of blood T cell repertoires in COVID-19. Across the study: T cells, B-cell-depleted T cells, or PBMCs supplied cDNA or gDNA.

Profiled with immunoSEQ multiplex PCR; TCRdb holds only in-frame clones, not every one. The repertoire consists of about 89,000 clones, with 80% occurring once and the leading ten covering roughly 19%. Germline CDR1 is SEHNR and CDR2 is FQNEAQ (reference sequence). The CDR3 loop spans 16 amino acids. V trimming: 3 bases; J trimming: 6 bases; junction bases outside the gene matches: 11. The receptor comes from a woman over 75 with acute or convalescent COVID-19. J is TRBJ1-2 and V is TRBV7-9, with 9 bases matching TRBD1. Sequencing input: peripheral blood. The CDR3 region is CASSFDWTGVEDGYTF. The CDR3 nucleotides are TGTGCCAGCAGCTTTGATTGGACAGGGGTAGAGGATGGCTACACCTTC.